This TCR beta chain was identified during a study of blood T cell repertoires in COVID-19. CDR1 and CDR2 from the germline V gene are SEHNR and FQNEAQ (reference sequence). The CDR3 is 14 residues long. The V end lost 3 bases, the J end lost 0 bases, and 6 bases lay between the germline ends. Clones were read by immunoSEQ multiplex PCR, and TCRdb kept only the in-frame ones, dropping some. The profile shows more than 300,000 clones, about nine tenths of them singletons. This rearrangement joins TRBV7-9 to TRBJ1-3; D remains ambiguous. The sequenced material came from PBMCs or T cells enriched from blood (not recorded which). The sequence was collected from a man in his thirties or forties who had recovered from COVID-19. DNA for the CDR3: TGTGCCAGCAGCTTGCGGGACTCTGGAAACACCATATATTTT. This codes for CASSLRDSGNTIYF.